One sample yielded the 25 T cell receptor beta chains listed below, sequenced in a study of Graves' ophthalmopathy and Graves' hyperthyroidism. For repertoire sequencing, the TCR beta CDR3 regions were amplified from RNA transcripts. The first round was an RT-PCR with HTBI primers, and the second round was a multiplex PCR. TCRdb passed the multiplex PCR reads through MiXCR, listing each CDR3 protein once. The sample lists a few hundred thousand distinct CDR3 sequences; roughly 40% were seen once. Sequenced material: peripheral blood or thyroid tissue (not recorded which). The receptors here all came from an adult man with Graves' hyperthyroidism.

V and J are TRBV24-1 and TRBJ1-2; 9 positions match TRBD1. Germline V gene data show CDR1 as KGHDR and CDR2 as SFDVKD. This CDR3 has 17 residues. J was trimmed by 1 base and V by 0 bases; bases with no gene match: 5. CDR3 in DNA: TGTGCCACCAGTGATTTGGGACAGGGGACAGATAACTATGGCTACACCTTC. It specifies CATSDLGQGTDNYGYTF.

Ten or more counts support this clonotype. This chain's CDR3 is CSARDQGEGTYEQYF. For the CDR3, the DNA is TGCAGTGCTAGAGATCAGGGGGAGGGGACCTACGAGCAGTACTTC. The genes are TRBV20-1 and TRBJ2-7; D possibly uses TRBD1 or TRBD2 (7 bases each). The length of the CDR3 is 15 residues. V dropped 0 bases and J dropped 2 bases, with 14 bases sitting between them. Germline assignment: CDR1 DFQATT and CDR2 SNEGSKA (reference sequence).

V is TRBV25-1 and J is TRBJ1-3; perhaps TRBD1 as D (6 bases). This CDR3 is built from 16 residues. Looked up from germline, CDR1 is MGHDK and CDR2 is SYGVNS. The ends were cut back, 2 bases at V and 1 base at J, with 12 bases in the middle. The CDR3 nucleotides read TGTGCCAGCAGTGAACCCGGCAGGGGTTCTGGAAACACCATATATTTT. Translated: CASSEPGRGSGNTIYF.

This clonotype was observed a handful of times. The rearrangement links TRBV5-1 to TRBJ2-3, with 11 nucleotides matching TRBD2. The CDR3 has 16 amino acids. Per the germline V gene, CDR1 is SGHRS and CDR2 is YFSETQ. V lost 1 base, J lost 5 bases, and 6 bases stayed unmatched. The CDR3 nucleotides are TGCGCCAGCAGCTTGACTAGCGGGAGTTTCCAAGATACGCAGTATTTT. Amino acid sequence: CASSLTSGSFQDTQYF.

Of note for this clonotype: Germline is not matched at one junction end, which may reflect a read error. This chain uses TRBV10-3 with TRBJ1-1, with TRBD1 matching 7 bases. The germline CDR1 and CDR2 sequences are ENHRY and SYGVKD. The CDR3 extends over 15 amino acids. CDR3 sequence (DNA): TGTGCCAGCAGTGAAGTCCCGACAGGGCCCCTTGAAGCTTTCTTT. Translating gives CASSEVPTGPLEAFF.

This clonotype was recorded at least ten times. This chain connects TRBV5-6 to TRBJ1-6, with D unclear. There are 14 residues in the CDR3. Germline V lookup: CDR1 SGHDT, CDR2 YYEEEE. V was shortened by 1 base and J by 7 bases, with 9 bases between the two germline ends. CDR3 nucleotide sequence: TGTGCCAGCAGCTTGAAGGGCCTGAATTCACCCCTCCACTTT. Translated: CASSLKGLNSPLHF.

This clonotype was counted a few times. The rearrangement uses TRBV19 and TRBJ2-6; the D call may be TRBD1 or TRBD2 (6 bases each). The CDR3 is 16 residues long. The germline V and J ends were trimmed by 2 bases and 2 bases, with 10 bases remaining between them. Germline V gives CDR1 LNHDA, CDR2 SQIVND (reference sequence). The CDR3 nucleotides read TGTGCCAGTAGTATATTGAGGGGGGCTGGGGCCAACGTCCTGACTTTC. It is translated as CASSILRGAGANVLTF.

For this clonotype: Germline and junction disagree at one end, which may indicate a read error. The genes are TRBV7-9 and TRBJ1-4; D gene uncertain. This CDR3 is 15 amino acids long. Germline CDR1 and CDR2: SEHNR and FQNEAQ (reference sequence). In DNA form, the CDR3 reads TGTGCCAGCAGCTTGGCGGGAACCCCTAATGAAGAACTGTTTTTT. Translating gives CASSLAGTPNEELFF.

CDR3 in amino acids: CASSPAPGGGYTF. For the CDR3, the DNA is TGTGCCAGCAGCCCAGCCCCGGGAGGTGGCTACACCTTC. The V and J genes are TRBV7-9 and TRBJ1-2; D uncertain. CDR1 and CDR2 from the germline V gene are SEHNR and FQNEAQ (reference sequence). V lost 5 bases to trimming and J lost 7 bases, with 14 bases between them. The length of the CDR3 is 13 residues.

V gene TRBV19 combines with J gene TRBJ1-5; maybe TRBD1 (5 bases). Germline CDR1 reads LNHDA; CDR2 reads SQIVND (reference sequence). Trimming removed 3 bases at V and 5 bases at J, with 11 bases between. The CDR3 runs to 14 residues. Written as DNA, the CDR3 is TGTGCCAGTAGTATTGTGGGGGAATATCAGCCCCAGCATTTT. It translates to CASSIVGEYQPQHF.

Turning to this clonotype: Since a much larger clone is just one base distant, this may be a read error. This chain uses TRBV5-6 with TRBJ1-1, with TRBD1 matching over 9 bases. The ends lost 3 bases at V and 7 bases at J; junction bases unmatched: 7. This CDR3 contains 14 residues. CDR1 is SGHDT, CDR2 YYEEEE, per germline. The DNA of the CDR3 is TGTGCCAGCAGCTCGGGACAGGGTTGGATTGAAGCTTTCTTT. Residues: CASSSGQGWIEAFF.

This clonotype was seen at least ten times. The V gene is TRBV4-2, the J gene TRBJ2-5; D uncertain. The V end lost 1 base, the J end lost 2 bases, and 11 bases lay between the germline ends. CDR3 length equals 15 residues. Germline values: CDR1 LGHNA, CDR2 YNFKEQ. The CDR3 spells CASSQGARNQETQYF. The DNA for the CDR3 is TGTGCCAGCAGCCAAGGGGCTCGTAATCAAGAGACCCAGTACTTC.

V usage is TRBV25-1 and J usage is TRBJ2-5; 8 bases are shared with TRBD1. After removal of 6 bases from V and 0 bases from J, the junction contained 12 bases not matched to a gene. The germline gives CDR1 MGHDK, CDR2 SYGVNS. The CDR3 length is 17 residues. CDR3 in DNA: TGTGCCAGCAGCGCGGAGTTCGGACAGGGATACCAAGAGACCCAGTACTTC. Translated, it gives CASSAEFGQGYQETQYF.

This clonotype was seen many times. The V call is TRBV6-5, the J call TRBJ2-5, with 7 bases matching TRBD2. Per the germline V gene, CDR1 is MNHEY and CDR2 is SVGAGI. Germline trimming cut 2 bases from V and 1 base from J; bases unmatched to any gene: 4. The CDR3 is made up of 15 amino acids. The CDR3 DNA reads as TGTGCCAGCAGTTACGGCTCTAGCGGCCAAGAGACCCAGTACTTC. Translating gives CASSYGSSGQETQYF.

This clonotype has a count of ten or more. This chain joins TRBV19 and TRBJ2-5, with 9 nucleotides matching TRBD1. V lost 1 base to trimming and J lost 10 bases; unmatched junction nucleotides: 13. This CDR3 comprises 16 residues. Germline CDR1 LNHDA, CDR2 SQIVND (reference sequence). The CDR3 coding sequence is TGTGCCAGTAGTATAGGGAGGGGACAGGGAAGAACGGACCAGTACTTC. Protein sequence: CASSIGRGQGRTDQYF. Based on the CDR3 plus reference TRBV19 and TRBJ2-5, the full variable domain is DGGITQSPKYLFRKEGQNVTLSCEQNLNHDAMYWYRQDPGQGLRLIYYSQIVNDFQKGDIAEGYSVSREKKESFPLTVTSAQKNPTAFYLCASSIGRGQGRTDQYFGPGTRLLVL.

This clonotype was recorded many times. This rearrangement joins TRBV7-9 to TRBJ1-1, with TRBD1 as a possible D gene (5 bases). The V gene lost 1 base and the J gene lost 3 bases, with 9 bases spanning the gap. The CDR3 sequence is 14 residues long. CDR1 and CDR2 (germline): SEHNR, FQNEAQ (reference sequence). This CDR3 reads CASSLGAGHTEAFF. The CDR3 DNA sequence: TGTGCCAGCAGCTTAGGAGCGGGGCACACTGAAGCTTTCTTT.

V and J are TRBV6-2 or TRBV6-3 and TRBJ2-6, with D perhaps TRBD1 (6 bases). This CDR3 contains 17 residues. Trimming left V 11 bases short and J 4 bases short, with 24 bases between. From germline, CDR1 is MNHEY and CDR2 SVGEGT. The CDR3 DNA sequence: TGTGCCGCAATCGAAAAGCTCCGCAGGGGAGGGGCCAACGTCCTGACTTTC. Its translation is CAAIEKLRRGGANVLTF.

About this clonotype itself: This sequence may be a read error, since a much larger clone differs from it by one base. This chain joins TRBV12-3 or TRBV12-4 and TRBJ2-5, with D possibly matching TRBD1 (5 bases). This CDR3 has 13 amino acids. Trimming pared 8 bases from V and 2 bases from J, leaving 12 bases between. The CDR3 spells CASRVPGQETQYF. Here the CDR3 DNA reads TGTGCCAGCCGAGTTCCAGGGCAAGAGACCCAGTACTTC.

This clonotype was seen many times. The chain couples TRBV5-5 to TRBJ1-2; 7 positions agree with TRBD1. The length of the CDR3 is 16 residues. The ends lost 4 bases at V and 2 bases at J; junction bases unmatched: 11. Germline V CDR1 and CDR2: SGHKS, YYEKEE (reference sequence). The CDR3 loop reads CASSLPTWDRNYGYTF. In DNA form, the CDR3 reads TGTGCCAGCAGCCTCCCTACATGGGACAGAAACTATGGCTACACCTTC.

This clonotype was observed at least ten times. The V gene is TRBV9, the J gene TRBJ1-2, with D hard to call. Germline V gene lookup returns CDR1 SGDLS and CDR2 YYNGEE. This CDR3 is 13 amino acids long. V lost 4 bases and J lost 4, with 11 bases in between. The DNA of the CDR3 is TGTGCCAGCAGCTTCACAACTCTCTATGGCTACACCTTC. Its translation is CASSFTTLYGYTF.

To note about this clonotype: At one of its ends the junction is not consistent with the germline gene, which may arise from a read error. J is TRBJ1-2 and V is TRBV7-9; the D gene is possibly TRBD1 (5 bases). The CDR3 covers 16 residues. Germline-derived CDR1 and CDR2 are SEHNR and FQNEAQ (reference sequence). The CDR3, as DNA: TGCGCCAGCAGCCAAGTGGTTCCTTTAGGGGCCTATGGCTACACCTTC. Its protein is CASSQVVPLGAYGYTF.

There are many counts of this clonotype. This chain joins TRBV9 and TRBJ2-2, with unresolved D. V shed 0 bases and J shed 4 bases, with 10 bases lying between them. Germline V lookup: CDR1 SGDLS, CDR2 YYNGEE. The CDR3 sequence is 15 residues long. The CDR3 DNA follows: TGTGCCAGCAGCGTAGCTAGTAGGATCACCGGGGAGCTGTTTTTT. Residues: CASSVASRITGELFF. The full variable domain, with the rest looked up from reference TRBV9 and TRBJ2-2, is DSGVTQTPKHLITATGQRVTLRCSPRSGDLSVYWYQQSLDQGLQFLIQYYNGEERAKGNILERFSAQQFPDLHSELNLSSLELGDSALYFCASSVASRITGELFFGEGSRLTVL.

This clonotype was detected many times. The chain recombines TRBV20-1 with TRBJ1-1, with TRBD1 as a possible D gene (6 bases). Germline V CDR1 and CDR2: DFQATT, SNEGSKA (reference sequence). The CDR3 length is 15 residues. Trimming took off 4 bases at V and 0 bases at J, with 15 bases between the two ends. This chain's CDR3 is CSATPGHLMNTEAFF. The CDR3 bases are TGCAGTGCTACCCCGGGACACCTCATGAACACTGAAGCTTTCTTT.

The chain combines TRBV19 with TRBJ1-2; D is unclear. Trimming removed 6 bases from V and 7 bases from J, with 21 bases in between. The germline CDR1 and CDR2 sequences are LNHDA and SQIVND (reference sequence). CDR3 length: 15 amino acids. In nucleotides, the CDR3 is TGTGCCAGTAGCCATGCCGGACCGGGGAGGGTTGGCTACACCTTC. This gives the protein CASSHAGPGRVGYTF.

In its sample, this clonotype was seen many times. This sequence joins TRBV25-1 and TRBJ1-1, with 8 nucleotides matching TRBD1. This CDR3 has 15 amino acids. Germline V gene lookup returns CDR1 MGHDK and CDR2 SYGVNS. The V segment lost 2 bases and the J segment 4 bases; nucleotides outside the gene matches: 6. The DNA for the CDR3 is TGTGCCAGCAGTGAAATCAGGGGGCGAGTCACTGAAGCTTTCTTT. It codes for CASSEIRGRVTEAFF.